One and the same sample provided the 11 T cell receptor delta chains below, sequenced in a study of DNA immune sequencing with unique molecular identifiers. Genomic DNA underwent 32-plex PCR targeting all 8 TRDV and 4 TRDJ genes. Adapter PCR followed approximately 3 barcoding PCR cycles that attached a 12-nucleotide UMI. TCRdb re-analyzed the multiplex PCR reads via CATT. Among roughly 1,400 delta-chain clones listed, 9.5% to 15% were seen once. Sequenced input: gamma-delta T cells enriched from blood buffy coat, or unenriched PBMCs (not recorded which). These receptors were collected from a human donor in good health.

This clone was observed a handful of times. This chain connects TRDV1 to TRDJ1; 12 bases map to TRDD3. The J gene was missing in TCRdb and was found by matching the end of the DNA to germline. The germline CDR1 and CDR2 sequences are TSWWSYY and QGS. The CDR3 spans 26 residues. Trimming cost V 5 bases and J 0 bases; bases outside gene matches: 34. In nucleotides, the CDR3 is TGTGCTCTTGGGTTGGGACGGGTCCAACGCATTTACTGGGGGATACCGGTGGACCAGTACACCGATAAACTCATCTTT. This codes for CALGLGRVQRIYWGIPVDQYTDKLIF.

Turning to this clone: The TCRdb protein comes from a much larger clone and disagrees with this DNA's translation at residue 11, likely due to a read error; the protein given here is derived from the DNA. This chain connects TRDV2 to TRDJ3; no clear D gene. Germline CDR1 is GEAIGNYY and CDR2 is EKD. Trimming shortened V by 3 bases and J by 2 bases, and 19 bases separated the two germline ends. This CDR3 spans 19 amino acids. CDR3 sequence (DNA): TGTGCCTGTGACCAAATCAAGGAGGAGCCCACCTGGGACACCCGACAGATGTTTTTC. Its translation is CACDQIKEEPTWDTRQMFF.

This clone was recorded a few times. TCRdb records a much larger clone's protein for this DNA, with a difference at residue 11 that likely arises from a read error; the protein given is the translation of the DNA. This chain's CDR3 is CACDQIKEEPYWDTRQMFF. CDR3 coding DNA: TGTGCCTGTGACCAAATCAAGGAGGAGCCCTACTGGGACACCCGACAGATGTTTTTC. The chain has TRDV2 and TRDJ3; D remains unclear. Trimming pared 3 bases from V and 3 bases from J, leaving 20 bases between. This CDR3 comprises 19 residues. Germline V gene data show CDR1 as GEAIGNYY and CDR2 as EKD.

On this clone itself: Since a much larger clone is just one base distant, this may be a read error. In the same sample, other DNA sequences code for this CDR3. This rearrangement joins TRDV1 to TRDJ4; 13 bases match TRDD3. Because TCRdb records no J gene, it was assigned here through a match of the DNA to germline. The germline gives CDR1 TSWWSYY, CDR2 QGS. This CDR3 region has 25 residues. V was pared by 0 bases and J by 4 bases, with 32 bases of the junction left unmatched. The CDR3 protein is CALGELPPQRRPDWGIRTGVLPLIF. CDR3 sequence (DNA): TGTGCTCTTGGGGAACTCCCTCCCCAAAGGAGGCCCGACTGGGGGATACGCACTGGGGTTCTACCCCTGATCTTT.

Remarks on this clone: TCRdb pairs this DNA with a much larger clone's protein that differs at residue 12, likely a read error; the protein shown was translated from the DNA. The chain uses TRDV2 and TRDJ1, with 8 nucleotides matching TRDD3. V lost 0 bases, J lost 0 bases, and 17 bases stayed unmatched. CDR3 length: 20 amino acids. Germline V gene sequence: CDR1 GEAIGNYY, CDR2 EKD. The CDR3 sequence is CACDTLRVSGGREYTDKLIF. The CDR3 nucleotides are TGTGCCTGTGACACCCTGAGGGTTTCTGGGGGACGCGAGTACACCGATAAACTCATCTTT.

This clone came up many times. This sequence joins TRDV1 and TRDJ1; D may match TRDD2 or TRDD3 (5 bases each). TCRdb supplies no J gene; here it was assigned by aligning the nucleotide sequence to germline. The V gene lost 1 base and the J gene lost 10 bases, with 46 bases spanning the gap. Germline assignment: CDR1 TSWWSYY and CDR2 QGS. The CDR3 totals 24 residues. The CDR3 DNA sequence: TGTGCTCTTGGGGAACCCCTCGCCATCCTATCCCCTCGCAGTGGGCCCATGGGGCTAAGCGGACTCATCTTT. Amino acid sequence: CALGEPLAILSPRSGPMGLSGLIF.

With respect to this clone: TCRdb lists the protein of a much larger clone for this DNA, which differs at residue 13, so this is likely a read error; the protein given here is translated from the DNA itself. The chain couples TRDV2 to TRDJ1; TRDD3 agrees at 9 bases. The ends lost 0 bases at V and 0 bases at J; junction bases unmatched: 13. CDR1 and CDR2 (germline): GEAIGNYY, EKD. This CDR3 has 19 residues. The CDR3 sequence is CACDTLSLLGEEHTDKLIF. The CDR3 region has the DNA TGTGCCTGTGACACCTTGTCTTTACTGGGGGAAGAGCACACCGATAAACTCATCTTT.

This clone counts as medium-sized. The chain couples TRDV2 to TRDJ1; 8 positions agree with TRDD3. V dropped 3 bases and J dropped 3; count of bases not matched to a gene: 11. Germline loops: CDR1 GEAIGNYY, CDR2 EKD. The CDR3 loop spans 16 amino acids. In nucleotides, the CDR3 is TGTGCCTGTGACGGCGTAGGGGGGATAAAGGCCGATAAACTCATCTTT. Its translation: CACDGVGGIKADKLIF.

A note on this clone: A far larger clone is just one base off, so this is likely a read error. CDR3 nucleotide sequence: TGTGCCTGTGACACCGTACTTTCTCGGGGATCTTACACCGATAAACTCATCTTT. It codes for CACDTVLSRGSYTDKLIF. This rearrangement joins TRDV2 to TRDJ1, with D perhaps matching TRDD3 (6 bases). The CDR3 is 18 residues long. V was cut by 0 bases and J by 0 bases, with 19 bases left in between. Germline CDR1 GEAIGNYY, CDR2 EKD.

V gene TRDV2 combines with J gene TRDJ3, with 13 bases identical to TRDD3. In germline, CDR1 is GEAIGNYY, CDR2 EKD. V lost 0 bases to trimming and J lost 3 bases; unmatched junction nucleotides: 7. The CDR3 is 20 residues long. The CDR3 is CACDTVLLGDTNWDTRQMFF. CDR3 bases: TGTGCCTGTGACACCGTACTACTGGGGGATACGAACTGGGACACCCGACAGATGTTTTTC.

This clone was found a few times. TCRdb's protein for this DNA is that of a much larger clone and differs from the translation at residue 14, likely a read error; the protein shown is the DNA translation. V gene TRDV2 combines with J gene TRDJ1; 11 positions agree with TRDD3. This CDR3 comprises 17 residues. Germline loops: CDR1 GEAIGNYY, CDR2 EKD. In DNA form, the CDR3 reads TGTGCCTGTGACACCGTTGGGGGATACGCTGGGACCGATAACCTCATCTTT. Translation: CACDTVGGYAGTDNLIF.